Described below is a single T cell receptor beta chain sequence and its context. The record originates from a study of chemoradiotherapy in HPV16-positive cancers. CDR1 and CDR2 (germline): LNHDA, SQIVND (reference sequence). The V end was cut by 10 bases, the J end by 5 bases, with 17 bases between. The CDR3 is made up of 14 amino acids. Sequenced by immunoSEQ multiplex PCR; TCRdb stores in-frame clones only, minus some. The sample lists some 4,500 clones, over 70% seen once, with 4.5% to 5% in the top ten. This TCR came from a human donor with HPV-associated anogenital cancer. The V and J genes are TRBV19 and TRBJ2-2, with D possibly matching TRBD2 (6 bases). Sequencing was performed on tumor tissue, taken from a patient who underwent chemoradiotherapy. The CDR3 DNA reads TGTGCCACCCGACCGGGACTTCAAACCGGGGAGCTGTTTTTT. This gives the protein CATRPGLQTGELFF.